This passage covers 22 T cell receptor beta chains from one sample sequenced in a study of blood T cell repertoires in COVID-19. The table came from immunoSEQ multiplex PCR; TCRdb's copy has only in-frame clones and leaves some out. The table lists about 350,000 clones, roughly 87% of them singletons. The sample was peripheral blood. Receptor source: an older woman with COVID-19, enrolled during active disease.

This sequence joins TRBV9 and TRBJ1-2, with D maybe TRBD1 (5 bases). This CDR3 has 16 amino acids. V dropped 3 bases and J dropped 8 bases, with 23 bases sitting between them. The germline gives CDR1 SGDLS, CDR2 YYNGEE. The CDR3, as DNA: TGTGCCAGCAGCGGGACGACAGCAACGGGTGTTAGCGGCTACACCTTC. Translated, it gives CASSGTTATGVSGYTF. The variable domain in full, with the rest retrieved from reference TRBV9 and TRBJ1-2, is DSGVTQTPKHLITATGQRVTLRCSPRSGDLSVYWYQQSLDQGLQFLIQYYNGEERAKGNILERFSAQQFPDLHSELNLSSLELGDSALYFCASSGTTATGVSGYTFGSGTRLTVV.

The CDR3 nucleotides read TGTGCCAGCAGCCTGCGGGGGGCATACAATGAGCAGTTCTTC. Translating gives CASSLRGAYNEQFF. The chain combines TRBV4-2 with TRBJ2-1; 8 bases match TRBD2. Germline trimming cut 4 bases from V and 4 bases from J; bases unmatched to any gene: 3. Germline V gene sequence: CDR1 LGHNA, CDR2 YNFKEQ. There are 14 residues in the CDR3.

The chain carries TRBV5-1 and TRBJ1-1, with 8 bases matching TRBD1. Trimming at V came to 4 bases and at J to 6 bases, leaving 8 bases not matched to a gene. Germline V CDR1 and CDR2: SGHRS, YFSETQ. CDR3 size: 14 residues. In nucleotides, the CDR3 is TGCGCCAGCAGCCTCCCGACAGGGGCCTCTGAAGCTTTCTTT. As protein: CASSLPTGASEAFF.

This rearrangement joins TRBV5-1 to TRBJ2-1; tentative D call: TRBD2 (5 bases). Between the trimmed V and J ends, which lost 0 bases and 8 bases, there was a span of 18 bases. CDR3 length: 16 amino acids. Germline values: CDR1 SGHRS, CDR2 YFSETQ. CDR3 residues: CASSLEMLAHIDEQFF. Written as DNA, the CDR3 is TGCGCCAGCAGCTTGGAGATGCTAGCTCATATCGATGAGCAGTTCTTC.

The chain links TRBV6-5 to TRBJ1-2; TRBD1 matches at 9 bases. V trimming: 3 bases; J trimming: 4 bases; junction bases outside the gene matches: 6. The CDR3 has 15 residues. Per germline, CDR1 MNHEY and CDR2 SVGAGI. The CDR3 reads CASSYGGQGSYGYTF. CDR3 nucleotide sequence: TGTGCCAGCAGTTATGGGGGACAGGGAAGCTATGGCTACACCTTC.

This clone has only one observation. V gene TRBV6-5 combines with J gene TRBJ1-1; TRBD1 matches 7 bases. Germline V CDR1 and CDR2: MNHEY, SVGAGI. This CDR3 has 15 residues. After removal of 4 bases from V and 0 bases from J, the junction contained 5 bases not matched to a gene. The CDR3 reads CASSSRTGLNTEAFF. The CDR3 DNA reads TGTGCCAGCAGTTCACGGACAGGCCTGAACACTGAAGCTTTCTTT.

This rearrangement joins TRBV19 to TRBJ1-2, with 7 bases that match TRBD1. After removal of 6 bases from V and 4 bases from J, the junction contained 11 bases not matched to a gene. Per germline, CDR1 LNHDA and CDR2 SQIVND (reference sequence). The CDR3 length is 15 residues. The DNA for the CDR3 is TGTGCCAGTAGCAACGACAGGGATCGAACCTATGGCTACACCTTC. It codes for CASSNDRDRTYGYTF.

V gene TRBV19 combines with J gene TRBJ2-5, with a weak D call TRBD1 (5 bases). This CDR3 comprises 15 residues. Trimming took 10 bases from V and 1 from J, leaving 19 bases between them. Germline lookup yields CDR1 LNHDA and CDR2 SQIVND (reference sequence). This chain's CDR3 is CATPDSTSPQETQYF. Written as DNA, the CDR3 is TGTGCCACCCCCGACAGCACCTCGCCCCAAGAGACCCAGTACTTC.

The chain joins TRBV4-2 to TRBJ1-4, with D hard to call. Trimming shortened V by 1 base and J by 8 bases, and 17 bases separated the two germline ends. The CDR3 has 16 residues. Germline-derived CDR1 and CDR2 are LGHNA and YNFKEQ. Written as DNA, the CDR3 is TGTGCCAGCAGCCAAGCGTCGGAGGAGGTTCGGGAAAAACTGTTTTTT. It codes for CASSQASEEVREKLFF.

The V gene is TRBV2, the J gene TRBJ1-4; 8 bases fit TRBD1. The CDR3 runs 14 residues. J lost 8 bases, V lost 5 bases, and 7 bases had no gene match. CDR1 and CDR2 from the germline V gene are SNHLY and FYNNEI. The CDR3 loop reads CASSMTGAKEKLFF. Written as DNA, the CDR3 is TGTGCCAGCAGTATGACAGGGGCGAAAGAAAAACTGTTTTTT.

CDR3 DNA sequence: TGTGCCAGCAGCCTTAGCGGGGTGAGGCAGTATTTT. This gives the protein CASSLSGVRQYF. The genes are TRBV11-2 and TRBJ2-3, with 8 bases that match TRBD2. Germline V lookup: CDR1 SGHAT, CDR2 FQNNGV. Germline trimming cut 5 bases from V and 11 bases from J; bases unmatched to any gene: 6. The CDR3 has 12 residues. Complete variable domain (other parts from reference TRBV11-2 and TRBJ2-3): EAGVAQSPRYKIIEKRQSVAFWCNPISGHATLYWYQQILGQGPKLLIQFQNNGVVDDSQLPKDRFSAERLKGVDSTLKIQPAKLEDSAVYLCASSLSGVRQYFGPGTRLTVL.

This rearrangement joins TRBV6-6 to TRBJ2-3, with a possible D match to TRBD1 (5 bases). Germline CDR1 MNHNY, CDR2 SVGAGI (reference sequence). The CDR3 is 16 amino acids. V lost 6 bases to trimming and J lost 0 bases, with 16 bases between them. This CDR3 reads CASSPQGFGSTDTQYF. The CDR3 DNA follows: TGTGCCAGCAGCCCCCAGGGATTTGGAAGCACAGATACGCAGTATTTT.

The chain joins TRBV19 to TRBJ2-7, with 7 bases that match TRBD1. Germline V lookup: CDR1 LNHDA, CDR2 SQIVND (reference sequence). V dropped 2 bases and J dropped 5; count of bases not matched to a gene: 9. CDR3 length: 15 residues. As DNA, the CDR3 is TGTGCCAGTAGTATAACACGGACAGGTCTGGACGAGCAGTACTTC. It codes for CASSITRTGLDEQYF.

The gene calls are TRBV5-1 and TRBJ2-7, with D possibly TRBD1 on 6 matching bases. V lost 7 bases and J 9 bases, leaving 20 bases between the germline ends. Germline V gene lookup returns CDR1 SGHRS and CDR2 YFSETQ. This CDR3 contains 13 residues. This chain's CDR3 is CASANQGSLWQYF. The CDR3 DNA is TGCGCCAGCGCCAACCAGGGGAGCCTTTGGCAGTACTTC.

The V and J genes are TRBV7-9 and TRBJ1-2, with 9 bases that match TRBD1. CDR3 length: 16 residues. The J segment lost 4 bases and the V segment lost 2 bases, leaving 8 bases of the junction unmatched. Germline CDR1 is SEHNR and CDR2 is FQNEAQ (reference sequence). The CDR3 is CASSLTGTGSTYGYTF. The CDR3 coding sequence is TGTGCCAGCAGCTTAACCGGGACAGGGAGTACCTATGGCTACACCTTC.

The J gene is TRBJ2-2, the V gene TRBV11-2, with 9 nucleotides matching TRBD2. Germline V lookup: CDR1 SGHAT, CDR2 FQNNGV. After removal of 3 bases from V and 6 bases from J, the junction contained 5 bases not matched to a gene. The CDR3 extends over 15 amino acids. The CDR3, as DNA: TGTGCCAGCAGCTTGGCGGGGGGGTTCGCCGGGGAGCTGTTTTTT. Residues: CASSLAGGFAGELFF.

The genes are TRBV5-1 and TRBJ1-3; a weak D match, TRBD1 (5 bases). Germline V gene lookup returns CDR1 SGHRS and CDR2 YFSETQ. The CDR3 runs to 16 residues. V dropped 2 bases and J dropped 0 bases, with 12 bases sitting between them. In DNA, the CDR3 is TGCGCCAGCAGCTTTGGCAGGGAACACTCTGGAAACACCATATATTTT. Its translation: CASSFGREHSGNTIYF.

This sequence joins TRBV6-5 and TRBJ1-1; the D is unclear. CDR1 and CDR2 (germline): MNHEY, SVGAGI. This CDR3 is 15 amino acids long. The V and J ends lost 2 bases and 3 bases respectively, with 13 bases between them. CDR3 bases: TGTGCCAGCAGTTACGGAATCCAGGCTTACACTGAAGCTTTCTTT. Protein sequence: CASSYGIQAYTEAFF.

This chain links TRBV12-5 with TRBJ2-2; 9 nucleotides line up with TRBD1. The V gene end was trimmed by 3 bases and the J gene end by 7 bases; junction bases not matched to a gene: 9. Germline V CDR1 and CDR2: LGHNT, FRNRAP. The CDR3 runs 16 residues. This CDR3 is CASGLGDRVSGGELFF. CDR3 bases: TGTGCTAGTGGTTTAGGGGACAGGGTAAGCGGCGGGGAGCTGTTTTTT.

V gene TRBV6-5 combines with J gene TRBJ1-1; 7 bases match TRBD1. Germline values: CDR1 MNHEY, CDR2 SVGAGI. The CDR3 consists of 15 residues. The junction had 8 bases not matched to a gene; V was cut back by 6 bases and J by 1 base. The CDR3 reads CASSGAGTENTEAFF. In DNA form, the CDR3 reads TGTGCCAGCAGCGGAGCCGGGACAGAGAACACTGAAGCTTTCTTT.

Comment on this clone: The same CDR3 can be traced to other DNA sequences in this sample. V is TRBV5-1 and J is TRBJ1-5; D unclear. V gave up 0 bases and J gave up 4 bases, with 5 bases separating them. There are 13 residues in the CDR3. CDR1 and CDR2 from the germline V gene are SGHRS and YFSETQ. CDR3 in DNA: TGCGCCAGCAGCTTGGGGCAAAATCAGCCCCAGCATTTT. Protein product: CASSLGQNQPQHF.

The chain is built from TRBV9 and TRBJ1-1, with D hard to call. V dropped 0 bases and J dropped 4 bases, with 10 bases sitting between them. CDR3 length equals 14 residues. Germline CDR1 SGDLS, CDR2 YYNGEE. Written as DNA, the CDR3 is TGTGCCAGCAGCGTAGTTGGGGAGGCCACTGAAGCTTTCTTT. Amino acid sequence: CASSVVGEATEAFF.